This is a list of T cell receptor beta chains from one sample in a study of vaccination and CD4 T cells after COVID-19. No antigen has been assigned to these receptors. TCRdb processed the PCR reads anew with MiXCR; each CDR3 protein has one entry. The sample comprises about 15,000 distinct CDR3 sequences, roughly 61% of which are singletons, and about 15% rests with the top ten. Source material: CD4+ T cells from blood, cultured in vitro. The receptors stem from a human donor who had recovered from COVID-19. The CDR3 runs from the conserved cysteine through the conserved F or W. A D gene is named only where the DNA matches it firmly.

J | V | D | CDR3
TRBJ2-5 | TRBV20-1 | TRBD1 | CSAGGQGGQETQYF
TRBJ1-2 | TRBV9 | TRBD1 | CASSTPGQRGYTF
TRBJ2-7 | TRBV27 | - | CASSLTGPYEQYF
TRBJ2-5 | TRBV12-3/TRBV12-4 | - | CASGGGAIETQYF
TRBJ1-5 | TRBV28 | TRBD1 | CASSSPGQGSNQPQHF
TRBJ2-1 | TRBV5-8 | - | CASSSRNRVHEQFF
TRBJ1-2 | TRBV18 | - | CASSPRDYGYTF
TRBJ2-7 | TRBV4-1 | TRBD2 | CASSQVGTSRSYEQYF
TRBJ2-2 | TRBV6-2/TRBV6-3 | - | CASTLWGVANTGELFF
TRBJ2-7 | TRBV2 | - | CASKDSRSSYEQYF
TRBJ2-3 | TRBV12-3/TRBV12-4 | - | CASRPGATKLSTDTQYF
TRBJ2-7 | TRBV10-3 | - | CAISEGAGVYEQYF
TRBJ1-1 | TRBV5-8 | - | CASSPRGGNTEAFF
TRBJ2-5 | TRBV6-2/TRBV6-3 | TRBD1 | CASSYWVGTGDAETQYF
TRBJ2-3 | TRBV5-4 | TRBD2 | CASRLLASGTDTQYF
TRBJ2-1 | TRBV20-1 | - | CSAKTGRGPYNEQFF
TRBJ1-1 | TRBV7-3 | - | CASSPTSRSKEAFF
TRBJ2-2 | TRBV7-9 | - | CASSLSGSLNTGELFF
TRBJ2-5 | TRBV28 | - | CASSAASKTQYF
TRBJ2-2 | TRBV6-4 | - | CASSEGSTTGELFF
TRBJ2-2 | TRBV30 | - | CAWSVWLNTGELFF
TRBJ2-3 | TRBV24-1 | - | CATSDPGTLSTDTQYF
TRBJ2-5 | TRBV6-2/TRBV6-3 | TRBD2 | CASSYPSGSGLVETQYF
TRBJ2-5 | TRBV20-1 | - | CSADHQETQYF
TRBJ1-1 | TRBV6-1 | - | CASSNLGATEAFF
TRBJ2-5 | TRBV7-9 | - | CASSLVSRQETQYF
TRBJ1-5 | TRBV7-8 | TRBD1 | CASSLGQALNQPQHF
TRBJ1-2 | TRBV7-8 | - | CASSHRLGPEGYTF
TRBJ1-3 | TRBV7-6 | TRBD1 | CASSQNQGDAGNTIYF
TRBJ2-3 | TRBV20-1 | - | CSAKVFQGTDTQYF
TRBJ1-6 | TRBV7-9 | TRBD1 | CASSTRQGDNSPLHF
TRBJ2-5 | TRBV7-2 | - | CASSFISRQETQYF